This record looks at one T cell receptor (beta chain) sequence and its context. V shed 4 bases, J shed 9 bases, and the junction held 9 bases outside the gene matches. This CDR3 has 14 residues. The germline V gene encodes CDR1 SGHRS and CDR2 YFSETQ. Profiled with immunoSEQ multiplex PCR; TCRdb holds only in-frame clones, not every one. The sample includes approximately 250,000 clones, approximately 87% of them seen just once. The entry originates in a study of blood T cell repertoires in COVID-19. Study information: Whether acute or convalescent, the COVID-19 samples came from the United States, Italy and Spain. The analysed material was cDNA or gDNA that came from T cells, B-cell-depleted T cells, or PBMCs.

Sequenced sample: peripheral blood. The sequence was obtained from a man in his fifties or sixties who had recovered from COVID-19. This chain connects TRBV5-1 to TRBJ2-1, with TRBD1 matching 8 bases. CDR3 protein: CASSRDGGQGEQFF. CDR3 nucleotide sequence: TGCGCCAGCAGCCGGGACGGCGGACAGGGTGAGCAGTTCTTC.